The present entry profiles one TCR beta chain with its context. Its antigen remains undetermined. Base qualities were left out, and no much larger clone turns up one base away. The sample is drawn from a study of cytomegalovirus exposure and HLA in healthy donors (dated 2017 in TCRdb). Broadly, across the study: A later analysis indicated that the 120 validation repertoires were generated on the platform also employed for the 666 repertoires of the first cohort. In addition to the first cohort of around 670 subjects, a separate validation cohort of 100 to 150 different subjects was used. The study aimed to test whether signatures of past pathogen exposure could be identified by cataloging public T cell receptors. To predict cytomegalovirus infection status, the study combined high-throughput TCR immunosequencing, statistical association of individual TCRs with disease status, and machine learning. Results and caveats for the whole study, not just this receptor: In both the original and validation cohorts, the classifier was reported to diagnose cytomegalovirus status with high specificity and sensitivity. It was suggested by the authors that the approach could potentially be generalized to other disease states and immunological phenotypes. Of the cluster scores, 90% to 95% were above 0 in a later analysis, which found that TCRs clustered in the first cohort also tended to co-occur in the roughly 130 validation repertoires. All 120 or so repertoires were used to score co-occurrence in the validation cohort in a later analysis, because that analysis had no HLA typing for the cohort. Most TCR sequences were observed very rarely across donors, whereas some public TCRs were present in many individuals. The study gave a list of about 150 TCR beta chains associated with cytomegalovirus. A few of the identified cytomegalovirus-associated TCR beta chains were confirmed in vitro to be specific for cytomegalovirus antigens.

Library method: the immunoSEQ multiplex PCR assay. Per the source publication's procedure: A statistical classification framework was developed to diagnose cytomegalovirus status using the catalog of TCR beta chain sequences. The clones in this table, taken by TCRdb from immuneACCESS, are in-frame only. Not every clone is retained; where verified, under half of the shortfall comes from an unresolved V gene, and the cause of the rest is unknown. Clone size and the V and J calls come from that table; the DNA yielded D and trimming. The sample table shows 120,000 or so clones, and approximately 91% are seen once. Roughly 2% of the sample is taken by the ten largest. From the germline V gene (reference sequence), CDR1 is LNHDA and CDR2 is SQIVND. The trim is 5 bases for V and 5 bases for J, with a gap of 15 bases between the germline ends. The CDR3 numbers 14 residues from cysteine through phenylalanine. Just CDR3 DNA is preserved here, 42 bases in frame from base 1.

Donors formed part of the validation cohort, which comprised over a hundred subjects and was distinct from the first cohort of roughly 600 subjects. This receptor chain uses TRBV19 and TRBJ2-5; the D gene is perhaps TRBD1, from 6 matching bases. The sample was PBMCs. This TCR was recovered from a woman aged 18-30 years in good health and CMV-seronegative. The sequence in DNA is TGTGCCAGTAGTCCCTCAGGGGCACGGGAGACCCAGTACTTC. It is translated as CASSPSGARETQYF.